One and the same sample provided the 11 T cell receptor beta chains below, sequenced in a study of cytotoxic CD8 clonotypes in ibrutinib-treated CLL. This table comes from immunoSEQ multiplex PCR, and its TCRdb copy is limited to in-frame clones, with some not included. The repertoire has about 200,000 clones, roughly three quarters of them found once; the top ten carry approximately 5.9%. The sample consisted of PBMCs, taken after 12 months of ibrutinib treatment. The receptor source for this set is a human donor with chronic lymphocytic leukemia.

This clone was detected many times. V gene TRBV6-5 combines with J gene TRBJ2-5, with D possibly being TRBD1 or TRBD2 (5 bases each). Germline-derived CDR1 and CDR2 are MNHEY and SVGAGI. The V end lost 2 bases, the J end lost 5 bases, and 12 bases lay between the germline ends. The length of the CDR3 is 14 residues. CDR3 in amino acids: CASSYGGSGETQYF. CDR3 DNA: TGTGCCAGCAGTTACGGGGGATCGGGTGAGACCCAGTACTTC.

For this clone: Other nucleotide sequences in the sample specify the same CDR3. The V and J genes are TRBV29-1 and TRBJ2-7, with no clear D. Germline V gene lookup returns CDR1 SQVTM and CDR2 ANQGSEA. The CDR3 contains 11 residues. V gave up 7 bases and J gave up 4 bases, with 11 bases separating them. The chain's CDR3 is CSGRTEYEQYF. CDR3 bases: TGCAGCGGACGGACGGAGTACGAGCAGTACTTC.

This chain links TRBV7-3 with TRBJ2-3; D is possibly TRBD2 (6 bases). Trimming stripped 5 bases from V and 2 bases from J, with 8 bases between. Germline loops: CDR1 SGHTA, CDR2 FQGTGA. This CDR3 region has 13 residues. The CDR3 nucleotides read TGTGCCAGCAGCGGGGACTCCACAGATACGCAGTATTTT. Translation gives CASSGDSTDTQYF.

V is TRBV27 and J is TRBJ2-7; 10 nucleotides align to TRBD1. In germline, CDR1 is MNHEY, CDR2 SMNVEV (reference sequence). Unmatched junction bases numbered 8, after V lost 0 bases and J lost 0 bases. The CDR3 extends over 18 amino acids. CDR3 region: CASSLSGFGQGGSYEQYF. CDR3 coding DNA: TGTGCCAGCAGTTTATCGGGGTTCGGACAGGGGGGCTCCTACGAGCAGTACTTC.

V is TRBV2 and J is TRBJ2-5; possibly TRBD2 for D (6 bases). V shed 8 bases and J shed 1 base, with 14 bases lying between them. The germline gives CDR1 SNHLY, CDR2 FYNNEI. The CDR3 has 14 amino acids. CDR3 DNA sequence: TGTGCCAGCGGGGTTGCGGGACGCCAAGAGACCCAGTACTTC. This translates into CASGVAGRQETQYF.

The CDR3 DNA follows: TGTGCCAGCAGCTTCGGGAAGACACTAACCAGGGTTTTCTCCGAGCAGTACTTC. This codes for CASSFGKTLTRVFSEQYF. The chain employs TRBV7-3 and TRBJ2-7, with D perhaps being TRBD1 or TRBD2 (5 bases each). Trimming shortened V by 3 bases and J by 6 bases, and 27 bases separated the two germline ends. Germline V gene sequence: CDR1 SGHTA, CDR2 FQGTGA. The CDR3 consists of 18 residues.

The chain recombines TRBV5-1 with TRBJ2-1, with TRBD2 matching over 13 bases. CDR1 and CDR2 from the germline V gene are SGHRS and YFSETQ. The CDR3 contains 19 residues. Trimming cost V 0 bases and J 6 bases; bases outside gene matches: 12. The CDR3 coding sequence is TGCGCCAGCAGCTTGGTAAGGACTAGCGGGAGCCGACGGGGCAATGAGCAGTTCTTC. This translates into CASSLVRTSGSRRGNEQFF. The variable domain in full, completed from reference TRBV5-1 and TRBJ2-1, reads KAGVTQTPRYLIKTRGQQVTLSCSPISGHRSVSWYQQTPGQGLQFLFEYFSETQRNKGNFPGRFSGRQFSNSRSEMNVSTLELGDSALYLCASSLVRTSGSRRGNEQFFGPGTRLTVL.

Here the CDR3 reads CASSLPGTGGNTGELFF. The CDR3, as DNA: TGTGCCAGCAGCTTGCCCGGGACAGGGGGCAACACCGGGGAGCTGTTTTTT. The chain uses TRBV5-8 and TRBJ2-2; 12 bases agree with TRBD1. J gave up 2 bases and V 1 base, and 3 bases lay outside the gene matches. CDR1 is SGHTS and CDR2 is YDEGEE in the germline V gene. The CDR3 runs 17 residues. Filled out from reference TRBV5-8 and TRBJ2-2, the complete variable domain reads EAGVTQSPTHLIKTRGQQATLRCSPISGHTSVYWYQQALGLGLQFLLWYDEGEERNRGNFPPRFSGRQFPNYSSELNVNALELEDSALYLCASSLPGTGGNTGELFFGEGSRLTVL.

This clone was picked up a small number of times. The genes are TRBV4-1 and TRBJ1-5; 7 nucleotides match TRBD1. From germline, CDR1 is MGHRA and CDR2 YSYEKL. The CDR3 consists of 17 residues. After removal of 4 bases from V and 3 bases from J, the junction contained 12 bases not matched to a gene. The CDR3 region is CASSRDPGQSYNQPQHF. The CDR3 nucleotides are TGCGCCAGCAGCCGAGATCCGGGACAGAGTTACAATCAGCCCCAGCATTTT.

The rearrangement joins TRBV5-1 to TRBJ2-1; TRBD2 matches 8 bases. CDR3 length equals 15 residues. Trimming cost V 0 bases and J 7 bases; bases outside gene matches: 6. The V gene's germline CDR1 is SGHRS and CDR2 YFSETQ. The CDR3 DNA sequence: TGCGCCAGCAGCTTGGAACTAGCGGCCAGGAATGAGCAGTTCTTC. Translation gives CASSLELAARNEQFF.

This clone was seen a single time. V usage is TRBV30 and J usage is TRBJ2-3, with D uncertain. The CDR3 has 12 residues. In germline, CDR1 is GTSNPN, CDR2 SVGIG (reference sequence). Trimming stripped 4 bases from V and 2 bases from J, with 7 bases between. The DNA of the CDR3 is TGTGCCTGGACCAGAGACACAGATACGCAGTATTTT. It encodes CAWTRDTDTQYF.